Listed below are T cell receptor beta chains from one sample, sequenced in a study of cytomegalovirus exposure and HLA in healthy donors. Using immunoSEQ multiplex PCR, the repertoire was profiled, and TCRdb retains in-frame clones only, with some absent. The repertoire consists of 160,000 or so clones, with approximately 75% occurring once and the leading ten covering around 2%. The specimen sequenced was PBMCs. The receptors shown here come from a man over 45 in good health and CMV-seropositive. Both conserved end residues are part of each CDR3. The D gene is left open where the match is weak. Some rows have no size entry. The others give once, few or many, or a class for an expanded clone.

TRBJ2-3 TRBD2 TRBV5-1 NA CASSSGTSATDTQYF TGCGCCAGCAGCTCCGGGACTAGCGCAACAGATACGCAGTATTTT
TRBJ2-7 NA TRBV10-3 NA CAISETGFYYEQYF TGTGCCATCAGTGAGACAGGCTTTTACTACGAGCAGTACTTC
TRBJ1-3 NA TRBV10-3 NA CAISGPDSSGNTIYF TGTGCCATCAGTGGTCCGGACAGCTCTGGAAACACCATATATTTT
TRBJ1-4 NA TRBV9 NA CASSTLQGGENEKLFF TGTGCCAGCAGCACACTACAGGGCGGCGAGAATGAAAAACTGTTTTTT
TRBJ2-7 NA TRBV6-5 NA CASSYSPGSYEQYF TGTGCCAGCAGTTACTCTCCAGGGTCCTACGAGCAGTACTTC
TRBJ2-6 TRBD1 TRBV5-1 once CASSLGGQGFSGANVLTF TGCGCCAGCAGCTTGGGCGGACAGGGATTTTCAGGGGCCAACGTCCTGACTTTC
TRBJ2-4 NA TRBV28 NA CASSGHRERGNIQYF TGTGCCAGCAGTGGGCACAGGGAAAGGGGGAACATTCAGTACTTC
TRBJ1-1 NA TRBV7-2 once CASSSGSMMNTEAFF TGTGCCAGCAGCTCAGGATCGATGATGAACACTGAAGCTTTCTTT
TRBJ1-5 TRBD1 TRBV19 few CASSIGQGVTEPQHF TGTGCCAGTAGTATCGGACAGGGGGTAACGGAGCCCCAGCATTTT
TRBJ2-7 TRBD1 TRBV7-8 few CASTRLPGQDYEQYF TGTGCCAGCACCCGTCTCCCGGGACAGGACTACGAGCAGTACTTC
TRBJ2-7 NA TRBV18 NA CASSPTFRSHEQYF TGTGCCAGCTCACCTACCTTCCGGTCTCACGAGCAGTACTTC
TRBJ2-7 NA TRBV28 once CASSHRVRYEQYF TGTGCCAGCAGTCACAGGGTACGGTACGAGCAGTACTTC
TRBJ2-7 TRBD2 TRBV7-2 NA CASSSRLAGLSYEQYF TGTGCCAGCAGCTCCCGACTAGCGGGGTTGTCCTACGAGCAGTACTTC
TRBJ2-1 TRBD2 TRBV7-6 few CASSPASGGKNEQFF TGTGCCAGCAGCCCCGCTAGCGGGGGTAAGAATGAGCAGTTCTTC
TRBJ2-2 TRBD2 TRBV5-1 NA CASSPLAGKNTGELFF TGCGCCAGCAGCCCCTTAGCGGGGAAGAACACCGGGGAGCTGTTTTTT
TRBJ2-7 NA TRBV4-3 NA CASSQDQNTFYEQYF TGCGCCAGCAGCCAAGATCAAAACACGTTCTACGAGCAGTACTTC
TRBJ2-7 NA TRBV6-5 NA CASRSAGAPYEQYF TGTGCCAGCAGGAGTGCGGGGGCCCCCTACGAGCAGTACTTC
TRBJ1-4 NA TRBV7-8 few CASFAGYTNEKLFF TGTGCCAGCTTCGCGGGTTACACTAATGAAAAACTGTTTTTT
TRBJ1-1 NA TRBV30 NA CAWSTRPGLVGTEAFF TGTGCCTGGAGTACCCGGCCAGGGTTGGTCGGCACTGAAGCTTTCTTT
TRBJ2-2 TRBD2 TRBV4-3 few CASSQLAGEYTGELFF TGCGCCAGCAGCCAGCTAGCGGGGGAATACACCGGGGAGCTGTTTTTT
TRBJ2-5 TRBD2 TRBV7-8 NA CASSLGLGGVQETQYF TGTGCCAGCAGCTTAGGGTTGGGGGGGGTCCAAGAGACCCAGTACTTC
TRBJ1-2 NA TRBV9 once CASSVDSGRNYGYTF TGTGCCAGCAGCGTAGATTCAGGGAGGAACTATGGCTACACCTTC
TRBJ1-2 NA TRBV27 NA CASSLGRHGGYTF TGTGCCAGCAGTTTAGGGAGGCACGGGGGCTACACCTTC
TRBJ2-7 TRBD1 TRBV6-1 NA CASIRQGQGAYEQYF TGTGCCAGCATCCGACAAGGACAGGGGGCCTACGAGCAGTACTTC
TRBJ2-1 NA TRBV14 NA CASSQEREDSDHSYNEQFF TGTGCCAGCAGCCAAGAAAGAGAGGACAGCGACCACTCCTACAATGAGCAGTTCTTC